This entry lists 23 T cell receptor beta chains sequenced from one sample in a study of T and B cells in COVID-19 patients. TRB rearrangements were amplified by multiplex PCR with BIOMED2 TRB-A/B primers. MiXCR was run by TCRdb on the multiplex PCR reads, yielding one entry per CDR3 protein. This sample has 4,000 to 5,000 distinct CDR3 sequences, with roughly a fifth found just once. TRB was amplified from about 250-500 ng of blood genomic DNA. Sequenced material: blood. All receptors come from a human donor with active COVID-19.

By share, this clonotype ranks as medium-sized. The J gene is TRBJ2-7, the V gene TRBV19, with 8 bases lining up with TRBD2. V shed 5 bases, J shed 2 bases, and the junction held 5 bases outside the gene matches. The CDR3 runs 14 residues. The germline gives CDR1 LNHDA, CDR2 SQIVND (reference sequence). The CDR3 bases are TGTGCCAGTAGTCAAGCGGGAGTCACCTACGAGCAGTACTTC. Encoded protein: CASSQAGVTYEQYF.

By proportion, this clonotype is medium-sized. The J gene is TRBJ2-4, the V gene TRBV27, with 7 bases fitting TRBD2. Germline CDR1 and CDR2: MNHEY and SMNVEV (reference sequence). J gave up 5 bases and V 3 bases, and 1 base lay outside the gene matches. The CDR3 is made up of 13 amino acids. The CDR3 nucleotides are TGTGCCAGCAGTTTGCTAGCGGAAAACATTCAGTACTTC. It yields the protein CASSLLAENIQYF.

This clonotype was seen only a few times. The gene calls are TRBV5-1 and TRBJ2-5; 9 nucleotides agree with TRBD1. This CDR3 comprises 15 residues. Germline CDR1 reads SGHRS; CDR2 reads YFSETQ. V trimming: 2 bases; J trimming: 1 base; junction bases outside the gene matches: 3. The CDR3 reads CASSFGTGFQETQYF. CDR3 DNA sequence: TGCGCCAGCAGCTTCGGGACAGGGTTCCAAGAGACCCAGTACTTC.

V and J are TRBV12-3 or TRBV12-4 and TRBJ2-7; a weak D match, TRBD1 (6 bases). The CDR3 spans 17 residues. The V end was cut by 5 bases, the J end by 1 base, with 21 bases between. The CDR3 loop is CASSTVRYRAASYEQYF. The CDR3 DNA follows: TGTGCCAGCAGTACCGTCCGGTACAGGGCAGCATCCTACGAGCAGTACTTC.

The chain employs TRBV6-6 and TRBJ2-5; 10 bases agree with TRBD1. This CDR3 comprises 16 residues. In germline, CDR1 is MNHNY, CDR2 SVGAGI (reference sequence). J lost 3 bases, V lost 7 bases, and 11 bases had no gene match. CDR3 sequence reads: CASTLLGQGLEETQYF. CDR3 coding DNA: TGTGCCAGCACTCTACTGGGACAGGGGCTAGAAGAGACCCAGTACTTC.

The chain links TRBV11-1 to TRBJ1-4; D possibly corresponds to TRBD1 (6 bases). CDR1 SGHAT and CDR2 FQDESV come from the germline V gene (reference sequence). The CDR3 covers 15 residues. V gave up 5 bases and J gave up 5 bases, with 15 bases separating them. CDR3 in amino acids: CASSDGQLKNEKLFF. CDR3 nucleotides: TGTGCCAGCAGCGACGGACAGCTAAAAAATGAAAAACTGTTTTTT.

V and J are TRBV7-9 and TRBJ2-1; TRBD2 matches 7 bases. The CDR3 has 16 amino acids. The trim removed 3 bases at V and 8 bases at J, leaving 13 bases unmatched. In germline, CDR1 is SEHNR, CDR2 FQNEAQ (reference sequence). CDR3 coding DNA: TGTGCCAGCAGCTTTAATCCGGGACTACAGGTCGATGAGCAGTTCTTC. Amino acids: CASSFNPGLQVDEQFF.

By sample fraction, this clonotype is medium-sized. The gene calls are TRBV15 and TRBJ1-3; no firm D call. Trimming removed 1 base at V and 0 bases at J, with 7 bases between. The CDR3 is 15 residues long. The germline V gene has CDR1 LNHNV and CDR2 YYDKDF (reference sequence). CDR3 protein: CATSRVHTSGNTIYF. The CDR3 nucleotides are TGTGCCACCAGCAGAGTCCACACCTCTGGAAACACCATATATTTT.

CDR3 in amino acids: CAISAHPSSNSPLHF. DNA for the CDR3: TGTGCCATCAGTGCCCACCCATCCTCCAATTCACCCCTCCACTTT. The genes are TRBV10-3 and TRBJ1-6; D gene ambiguous. V was trimmed by 4 bases and J by 7 bases, leaving 14 bases between them. The CDR3 extends over 15 amino acids. Germline-derived CDR1 and CDR2 are ENHRY and SYGVKD.

The genes are TRBV18 and TRBJ2-3; the match to TRBD1 covers 12 bases. The CDR3 spans 17 residues. J lost 4 bases, V lost 1 base, and 6 bases had no gene match. Looked up from germline, CDR1 is KGHSH and CDR2 is LQKENI. This CDR3 is CASSPRSGTGGADTQYF. DNA of the CDR3: TGTGCCAGCTCACCACGATCCGGGACAGGGGGCGCAGATACGCAGTATTTT.

This clonotype is medium-sized by share. The genes are TRBV6-2 or TRBV6-3 and TRBJ2-1; TRBD2 is a possible D gene (7 bases). Germline V gene lookup returns CDR1 MNHEY and CDR2 SVGEGT. Trimming pared 2 bases from V and 7 bases from J, leaving 15 bases between. This CDR3 region has 15 residues. The CDR3 protein is CASSYGRGAGNEQFF. The DNA of the CDR3 is TGTGCCAGCAGTTACGGTCGGGGGGCGGGGAATGAGCAGTTCTTC.

This clonotype is labeled as medium-sized. DNA of the CDR3: TGTGCCAGCAGCCCCGGACAGGGGGGTAACTATGGCTACACCTTC. Protein sequence: CASSPGQGGNYGYTF. V gene TRBV11-1 combines with J gene TRBJ1-2, with 10 bases fitting TRBD1. V dropped 5 bases and J dropped 1; count of bases not matched to a gene: 4. The CDR3 sequence is 15 residues long. Germline assignment: CDR1 SGHAT and CDR2 FQDESV (reference sequence).

The chain joins TRBV20-1 to TRBJ2-2; 7 nucleotides match TRBD2. Germline CDR1 and CDR2: DFQATT and SNEGSKA (reference sequence). The V gene end was trimmed by 3 bases and the J gene end by 7 bases; junction bases not matched to a gene: 5. The CDR3 has 13 amino acids. In nucleotides, the CDR3 is TGCAGTGCTAGGTCAATAGCGGGCGGGGAGCTGTTTTTT. Translated: CSARSIAGGELFF.

V is TRBV5-5 and J is TRBJ1-1; D may be TRBD1 (5 bases). Germline V CDR1 and CDR2: SGHKS, YYEKEE (reference sequence). The CDR3 loop spans 15 amino acids. Trimming shortened V by 3 bases and J by 2 bases, and 14 bases separated the two germline ends. The CDR3 DNA follows: TGTGCCAGCAGCTGGGGGACCACGGGAAACACTGAAGCTTTCTTT. Translating gives CASSWGTTGNTEAFF.

This clonotype is labeled medium-sized. The V gene is TRBV29-1, the J gene TRBJ2-7; D is perhaps TRBD1 (6 bases). Germline CDR1 SQVTM, CDR2 ANQGSEA. The CDR3 extends over 12 amino acids. Trimming left V 6 bases short and J 6 bases short, with 15 bases between. The CDR3 reads CSVTRGIREQYF. DNA of the CDR3: TGCAGCGTAACCAGGGGAATTCGCGAGCAGTACTTC.

By sample fraction, this clonotype is medium-sized. The V and J genes are TRBV5-4 and TRBJ2-3; D not certain. The CDR3 consists of 13 residues. V shed 0 bases and J shed 1 base, with 3 bases lying between them. In germline, CDR1 is SGHNT, CDR2 YYREEE (reference sequence). The CDR3 is CASSLAGTDTQYF. For the CDR3, the DNA is TGTGCCAGCAGCTTGGCGGGCACAGATACGCAGTATTTT.

This clonotype is categorized as medium-sized. The V call is TRBV5-6, the J call TRBJ2-7, with unresolved D. CDR3 length: 12 residues. Trimming took 2 bases from V and 1 from J, leaving 4 bases between them. Per the germline V gene, CDR1 is SGHDT and CDR2 is YYEEEE. The CDR3 here is CASSFLSYEQYF. CDR3 nucleotide sequence: TGTGCCAGCAGCTTTCTGTCCTACGAGCAGTACTTC. The variable domain in full, completed from reference TRBV5-6 and TRBJ2-7, reads DAGVTQSPTHLIKTRGQQVTLRCSPKSGHDTVSWYQQALGQGPQFIFQYYEEEERQRGNFPDRFSGHQFPNYSSELNVNALLLGDSALYLCASSFLSYEQYFGPGTRLTVT.

This clonotype has more than one count but fewer than ten. The V call is TRBV7-9, the J call TRBJ1-5; possibly TRBD1 for D (6 bases). The germline V gene has CDR1 SEHNR and CDR2 FQNEAQ (reference sequence). The CDR3 has 14 amino acids. Between the trimmed V and J ends, which lost 7 bases and 5 bases, there was a span of 15 bases. For the CDR3, the DNA is TGTGCCAGCACCCCCCCGGGGGCTGATCAGCCCCAGCATTTT. Its translation: CASTPPGADQPQHF.

Ten or more counts support this clonotype. The V gene is TRBV20-1, the J gene TRBJ2-2; perhaps D is TRBD1 or TRBD2 (5 bases each). This CDR3 contains 17 residues. CDR1 and CDR2 from the germline V gene are DFQATT and SNEGSKA (reference sequence). Trimming stripped 5 bases from V and 3 bases from J, with 22 bases between. CDR3 residues: CSAFPIPERGHTGELFF. CDR3 DNA: TGCAGTGCTTTCCCCATCCCGGAGAGGGGACACACCGGGGAGCTGTTTTTT.

This clonotype showed up just a few times. The chain joins TRBV20-1 to TRBJ2-2, with TRBD2 matching 9 bases. V lost 0 bases and J lost 4; bases outside the gene matches: 6. The CDR3 has 16 residues. Per the germline V gene, CDR1 is DFQATT and CDR2 is SNEGSKA (reference sequence). In DNA form, the CDR3 reads TGCAGTGCTAGAGATGCGGGAGGGCGTTCCACCGGGGAGCTGTTTTTT. Its protein is CSARDAGGRSTGELFF.

This clonotype is medium-sized by share. The chain uses TRBV10-3 and TRBJ2-5, with 9 bases aligning to TRBD2. V gave up 8 bases and J gave up 4 bases; unmatched junction bases: 5. The CDR3 sequence is 13 residues long. Germline CDR1 reads ENHRY; CDR2 reads SYGVKD. CDR3 in amino acids: CAISGTSRETQYF. DNA of the CDR3: TGTGCCATCTCCGGGACTAGCAGAGAGACCCAGTACTTC.

This clonotype ranks as medium-sized. The rearrangement uses TRBV27 and TRBJ2-2, with D possibly TRBD2 on 6 matching bases. This CDR3 spans 16 amino acids. V was trimmed by 7 bases and J by 5 bases, leaving 20 bases between them. Germline V lookup: CDR1 MNHEY, CDR2 SMNVEV (reference sequence). CDR3: CASTPIRASDTGELFF. CDR3 in DNA: TGTGCCAGCACTCCAATCAGGGCTAGCGATACCGGGGAGCTGTTTTTT.

The rearrangement links TRBV4-3 to TRBJ2-1; D is perhaps TRBD2 (5 bases). This CDR3 has 16 amino acids. Trimming stripped 0 bases from V and 12 bases from J, with 21 bases between. Germline CDR1 is LGHNA and CDR2 is YSLEER. The DNA of the CDR3 is TGCGCCAGCAGCCAAGATAATTGGGCGGGTGGATCGGGGCAGTTCTTC. Translated, it gives CASSQDNWAGGSGQFF.